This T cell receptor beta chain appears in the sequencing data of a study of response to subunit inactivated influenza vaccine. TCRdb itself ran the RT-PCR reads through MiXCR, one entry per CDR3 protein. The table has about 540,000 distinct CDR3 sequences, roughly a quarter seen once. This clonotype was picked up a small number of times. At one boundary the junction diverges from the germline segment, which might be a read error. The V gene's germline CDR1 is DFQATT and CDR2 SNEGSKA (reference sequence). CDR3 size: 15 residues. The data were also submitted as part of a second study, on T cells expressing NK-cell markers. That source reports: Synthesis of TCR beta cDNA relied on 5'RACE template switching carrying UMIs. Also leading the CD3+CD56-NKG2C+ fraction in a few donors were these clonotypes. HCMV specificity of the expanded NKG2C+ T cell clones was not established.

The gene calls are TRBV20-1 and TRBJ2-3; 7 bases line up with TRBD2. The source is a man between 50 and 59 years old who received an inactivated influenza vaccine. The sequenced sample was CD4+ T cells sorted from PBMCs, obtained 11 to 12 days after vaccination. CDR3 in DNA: TGCATTGCTAGAGCGACGGGGGGTAGCACAGATACGCAGTATTTT. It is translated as CIARATGGSTDTQYF.